This TCR beta chain was recorded in a study of beta chain features in type 1 diabetes. The whole isolated RNA underwent reverse transcription, so sequencing captured expressed TCRB transcripts. The table came from immunoSEQ multiplex PCR; TCRdb's copy has only in-frame clones and leaves some out. The table lists a few hundred thousand clones, 25% to 35% of them singletons. In its sample, this clone was seen a few times. Its specificity is unknown. Whole-study findings and limits: An over-representation of cells with high TCR expression could result from cDNA sequencing.

The CDR3 is 14 amino acids. Unmatched junction bases numbered 2, after V lost 6 bases and J lost 0 bases. Germline-derived CDR1 and CDR2 are KGHSH and LQKENI. Sequencing used naive CD4+ T cells from blood. J is TRBJ2-1 and V is TRBV18, with TRBD2 identical over 7 bases. The receptor was derived from a man younger than 35 in good health. This CDR3 reads CASSGGSSYNEQFF. Here the CDR3 DNA reads TGTGCCAGCTCCGGCGGGAGCTCCTACAATGAGCAGTTCTTC.